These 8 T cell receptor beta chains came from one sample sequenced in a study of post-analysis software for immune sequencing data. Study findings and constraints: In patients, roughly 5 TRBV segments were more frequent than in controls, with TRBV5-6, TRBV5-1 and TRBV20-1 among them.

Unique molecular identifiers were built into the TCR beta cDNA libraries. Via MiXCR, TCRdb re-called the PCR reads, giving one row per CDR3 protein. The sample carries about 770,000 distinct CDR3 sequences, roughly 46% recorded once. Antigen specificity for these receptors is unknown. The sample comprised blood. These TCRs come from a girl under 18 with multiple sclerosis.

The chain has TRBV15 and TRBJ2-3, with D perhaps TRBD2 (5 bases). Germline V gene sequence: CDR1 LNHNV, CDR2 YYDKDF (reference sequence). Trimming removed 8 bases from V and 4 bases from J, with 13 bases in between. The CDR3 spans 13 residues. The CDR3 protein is CATSGWRADTQYF. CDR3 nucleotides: TGTGCCACCTCTGGGTGGCGGGCAGATACGCAGTATTTT.

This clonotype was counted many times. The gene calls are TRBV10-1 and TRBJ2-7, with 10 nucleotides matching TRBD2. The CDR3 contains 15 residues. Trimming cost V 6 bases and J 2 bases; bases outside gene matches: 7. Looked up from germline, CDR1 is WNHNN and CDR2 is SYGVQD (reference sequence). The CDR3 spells CASSPSGSATYEQYF. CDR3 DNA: TGCGCCAGCAGCCCTAGCGGGAGTGCGACCTACGAGCAGTACTTC.

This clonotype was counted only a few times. CDR3 bases: TGTGCCAGCAGCTTAGCAATCGCTCCTCCGGCAGAAATCTTGTACTTC. Encoded protein: CASSLAIAPPAEILYF. V and J are TRBV7-8 and TRBJ2-7; D is uncertain. Germline values: CDR1 SGHVS, CDR2 FQNEAQ. The CDR3 totals 16 residues. V lost 0 bases, J lost 12 bases, and 24 bases lay in between.

The CDR3 region is CSAGYGLAGAMGGADTQYF. The CDR3 nucleotides read TGCAGTGCTGGATACGGACTAGCGGGAGCTATGGGTGGCGCAGATACGCAGTATTTT. The V and J genes are TRBV20-1 and TRBJ2-3; 13 bases line up with TRBD2. Germline loops: CDR1 DFQATT, CDR2 SNEGSKA (reference sequence). The ends lost 5 bases at V and 4 bases at J; junction bases unmatched: 18. This CDR3 has 19 residues.

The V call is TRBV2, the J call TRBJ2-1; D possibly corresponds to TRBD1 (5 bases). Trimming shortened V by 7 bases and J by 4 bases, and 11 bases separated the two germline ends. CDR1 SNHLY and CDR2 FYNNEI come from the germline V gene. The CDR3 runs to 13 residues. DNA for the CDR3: TGTGCCAGCATGGCAGGGTTGTACAATGAGCAGTTCTTC. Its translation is CASMAGLYNEQFF.

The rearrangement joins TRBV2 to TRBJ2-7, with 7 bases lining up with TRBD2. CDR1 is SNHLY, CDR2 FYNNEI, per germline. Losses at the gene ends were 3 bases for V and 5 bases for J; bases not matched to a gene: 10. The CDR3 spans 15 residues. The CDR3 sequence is CASSDPGLGLNEQYF. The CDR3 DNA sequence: TGTGCCAGCAGTGACCCAGGACTAGGCTTGAACGAGCAGTACTTC.

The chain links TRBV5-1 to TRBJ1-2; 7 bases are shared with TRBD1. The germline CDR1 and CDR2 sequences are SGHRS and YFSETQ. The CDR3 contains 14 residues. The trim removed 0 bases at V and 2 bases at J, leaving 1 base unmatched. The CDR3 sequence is CASSLEGANYGYTF. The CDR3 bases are TGCGCCAGCAGCTTGGAGGGGGCGAACTATGGCTACACCTTC. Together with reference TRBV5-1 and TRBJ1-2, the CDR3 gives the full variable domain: KAGVTQTPRYLIKTRGQQVTLSCSPISGHRSVSWYQQTPGQGLQFLFEYFSETQRNKGNFPGRFSGRQFSNSRSEMNVSTLELGDSALYLCASSLEGANYGYTFGSGTRLTVV.

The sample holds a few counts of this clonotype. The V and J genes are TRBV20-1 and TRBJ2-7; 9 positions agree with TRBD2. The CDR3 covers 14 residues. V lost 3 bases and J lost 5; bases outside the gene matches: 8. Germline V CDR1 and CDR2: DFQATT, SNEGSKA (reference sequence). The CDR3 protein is CSASRGLATNEQYF. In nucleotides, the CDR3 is TGCAGTGCTAGCCGCGGACTAGCGACCAACGAGCAGTACTTC.